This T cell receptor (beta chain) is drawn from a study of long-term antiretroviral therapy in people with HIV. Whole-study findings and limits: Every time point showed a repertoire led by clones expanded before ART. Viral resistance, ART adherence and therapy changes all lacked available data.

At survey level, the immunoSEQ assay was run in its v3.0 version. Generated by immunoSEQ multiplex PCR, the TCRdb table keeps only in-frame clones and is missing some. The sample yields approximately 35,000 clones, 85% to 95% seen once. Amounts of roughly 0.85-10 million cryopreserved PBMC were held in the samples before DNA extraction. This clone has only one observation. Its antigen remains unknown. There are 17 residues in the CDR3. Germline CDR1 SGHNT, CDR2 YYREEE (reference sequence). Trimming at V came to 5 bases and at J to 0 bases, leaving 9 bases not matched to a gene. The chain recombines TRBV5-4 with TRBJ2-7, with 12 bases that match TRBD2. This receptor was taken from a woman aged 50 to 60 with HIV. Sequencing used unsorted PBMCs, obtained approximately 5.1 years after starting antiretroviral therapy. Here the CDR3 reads CASSYGLAGPTSYEQYF. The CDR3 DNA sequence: TGTGCCAGCAGTTACGGACTAGCGGGGCCGACCTCCTACGAGCAGTACTTC.